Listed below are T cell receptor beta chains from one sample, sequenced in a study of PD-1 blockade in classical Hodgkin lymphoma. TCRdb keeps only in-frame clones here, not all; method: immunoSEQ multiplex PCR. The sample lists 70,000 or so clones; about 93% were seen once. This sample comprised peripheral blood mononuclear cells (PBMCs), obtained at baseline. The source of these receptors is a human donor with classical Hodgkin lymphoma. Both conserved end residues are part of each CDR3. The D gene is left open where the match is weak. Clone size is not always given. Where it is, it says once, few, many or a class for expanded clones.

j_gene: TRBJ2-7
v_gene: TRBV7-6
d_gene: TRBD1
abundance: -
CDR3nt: TGTGCCAGCAGCTTGGGGACAGGGACCTACGAGCAGTACTTC
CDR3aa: CASSLGTGTYEQYF

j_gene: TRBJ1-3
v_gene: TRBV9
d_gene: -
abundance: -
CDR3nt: TGTGCCAGCAGCGTAGATTGGCCGACGCCTGGAAACACCATATATTTT
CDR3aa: CASSVDWPTPGNTIYF

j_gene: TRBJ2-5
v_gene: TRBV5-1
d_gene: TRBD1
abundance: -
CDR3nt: TGCGCCAGCAGCCGGGACAGGGTCGCTCCGGAGACCCAGTACTTC
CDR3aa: CASSRDRVAPETQYF

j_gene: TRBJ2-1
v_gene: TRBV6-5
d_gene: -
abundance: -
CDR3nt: TGTGCCAGCACCTACAGGGTGAGCGGAGAGCAGTTCTTC
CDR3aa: CASTYRVSGEQFF

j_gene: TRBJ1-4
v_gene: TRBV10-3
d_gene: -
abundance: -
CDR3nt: TGTGCCATCAGTGACACCCTAGGATCAGCCAAGTTGACTGAAAAACTGTTTTTT
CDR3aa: CAISDTLGSAKLTEKLFF

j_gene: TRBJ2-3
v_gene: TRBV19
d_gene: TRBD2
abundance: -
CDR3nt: TGTGCCAGTAGTACTTTCCTAGCGGGGGCCCTGCTAGATACGCAGTATTTT
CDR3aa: CASSTFLAGALLDTQYF

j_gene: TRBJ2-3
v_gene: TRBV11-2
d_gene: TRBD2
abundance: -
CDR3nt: TGTGCCAGCAGCAGTAGCGGGATCGGGACAGATACGCAGTATTTT
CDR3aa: CASSSSGIGTDTQYF

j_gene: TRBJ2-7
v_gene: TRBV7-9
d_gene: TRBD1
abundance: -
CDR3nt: TGTGCCAGCAGCTATGCAACCGGGACAGGGGGCTACGAGCAGTACTTC
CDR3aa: CASSYATGTGGYEQYF

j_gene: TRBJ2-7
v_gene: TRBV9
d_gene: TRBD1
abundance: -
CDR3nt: TGTGCCAGCAGCGGCGCCTCCTTGGACAGGGGCGGGCACGAGCAGTACTTC
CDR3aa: CASSGASLDRGGHEQYF

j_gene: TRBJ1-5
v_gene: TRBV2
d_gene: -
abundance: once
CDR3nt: TGTGCCAGCAGGCCGAACAGGCCCTTGGGCAATCAGCCCCAGCATTTT
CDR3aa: CASRPNRPLGNQPQHF

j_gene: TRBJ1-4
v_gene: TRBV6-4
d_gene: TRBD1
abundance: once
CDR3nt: TGTGCCAGCCGGGACAGGGGGCTTGAGAATGAAAAACTGTTTTTT
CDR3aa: CASRDRGLENEKLFF

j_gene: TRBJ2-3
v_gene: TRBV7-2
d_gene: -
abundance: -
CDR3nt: TGTGCCAGCAGCTTAAGGCGGGAAGCAGCAGATACGCAGTATTTT
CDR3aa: CASSLRREAADTQYF

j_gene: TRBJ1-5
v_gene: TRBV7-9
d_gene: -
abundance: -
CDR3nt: TGTGCCAGCAGCTTAGACAGGGAAGGACAGCCCCAGCATTTT
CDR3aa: CASSLDREGQPQHF

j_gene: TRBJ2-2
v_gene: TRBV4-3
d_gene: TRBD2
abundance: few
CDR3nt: TGCGCCAGCAGCCAAGACACGGGAGGCGGGGAGCTGTTTTTT
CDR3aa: CASSQDTGGGELFF

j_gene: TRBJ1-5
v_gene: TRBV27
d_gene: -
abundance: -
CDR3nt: TGTGCCAGCAGCACAGGTATTGGCAATCAGCCCCAGCATTTT
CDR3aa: CASSTGIGNQPQHF

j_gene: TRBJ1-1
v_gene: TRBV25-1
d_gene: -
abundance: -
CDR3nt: TGTGCCAGCGCCCATCTGGGGGCCACTGAAGCTTTCTTT
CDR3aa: CASAHLGATEAFF

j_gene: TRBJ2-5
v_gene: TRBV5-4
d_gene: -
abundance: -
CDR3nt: TGTGCCAGCAGCTTGGAAGGGGGTCAGCAAGAGACCCAGTACTTC
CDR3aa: CASSLEGGQQETQYF

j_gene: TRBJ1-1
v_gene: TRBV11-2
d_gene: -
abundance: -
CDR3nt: TGTGCCAGCAGCTTATTCGATGAAGCTTTCTTT
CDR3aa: CASSLFDEAFF

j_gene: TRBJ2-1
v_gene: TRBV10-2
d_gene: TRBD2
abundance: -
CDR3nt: TGCGCCAGCAGGCACCCTAGCGGGGGGACGTACAATGAGCAGTTCTTC
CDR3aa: CASRHPSGGTYNEQFF

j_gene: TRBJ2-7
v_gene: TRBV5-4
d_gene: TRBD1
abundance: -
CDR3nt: TGTGCCAGCAGTTATGGACAGGTTCCCTACGAGCAGTACTTC
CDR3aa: CASSYGQVPYEQYF

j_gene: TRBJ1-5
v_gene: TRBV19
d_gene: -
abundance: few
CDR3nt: TGTGCCAGTACCCTACTGGGAGGTCAGCCCCAGCATTTT
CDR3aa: CASTLLGGQPQHF

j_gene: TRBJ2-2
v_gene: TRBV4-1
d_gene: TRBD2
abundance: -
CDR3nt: TGCGCCAGCAGCCAAGAGCAGGGGCATTACCCCGGGACTAGCGGGAGAACCGGGGAGCTGTTTTTT
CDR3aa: CASSQEQGHYPGTSGRTGELFF

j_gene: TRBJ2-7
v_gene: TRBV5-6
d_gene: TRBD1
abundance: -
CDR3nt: TGTGCCAGCAGCGGGTGGGGACAGGGATTGCACGAGCAGTACTTC
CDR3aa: CASSGWGQGLHEQYF

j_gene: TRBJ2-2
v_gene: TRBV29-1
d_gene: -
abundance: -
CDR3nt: TGCAGCGCCGCCGGGGGCGAAGAGGGACTGTTTTTT
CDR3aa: CSAAGGEEGLFF

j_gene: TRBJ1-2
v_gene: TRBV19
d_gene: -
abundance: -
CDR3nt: TGTGCCAGTAGTATAGCAGGGGCGGCGTATGGCTACACCTTC
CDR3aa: CASSIAGAAYGYTF

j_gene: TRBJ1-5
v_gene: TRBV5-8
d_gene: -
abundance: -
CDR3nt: TGTGCCAGCAGCTTGGGGTATAGCCAGCCCCAGCATTTT
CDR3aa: CASSLGYSQPQHF

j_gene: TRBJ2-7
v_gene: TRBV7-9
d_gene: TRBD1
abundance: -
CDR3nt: TGTGCCAGCAGCTTAGCACAGGGGGCGGGGGAGCAGTACTTC
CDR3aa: CASSLAQGAGEQYF

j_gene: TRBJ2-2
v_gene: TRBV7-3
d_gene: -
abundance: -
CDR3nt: TGTGCCAGCAGCTTACTAAGCGCGAACACCGGGGAGCTGTTTTTT
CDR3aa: CASSLLSANTGELFF

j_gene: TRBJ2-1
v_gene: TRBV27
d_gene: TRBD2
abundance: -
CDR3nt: TGTGCCAGCAGTCATTTACCGGGACTAGCGGGAGTAGGTTGGGATGAGCAGTTCTTC
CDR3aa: CASSHLPGLAGVGWDEQFF

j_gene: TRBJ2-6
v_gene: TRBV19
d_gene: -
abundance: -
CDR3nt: TGTGCCAGTAGTATAGAGGGTTTCGGGTCTGGGGCCAACGTCCTGACTTTC
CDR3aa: CASSIEGFGSGANVLTF

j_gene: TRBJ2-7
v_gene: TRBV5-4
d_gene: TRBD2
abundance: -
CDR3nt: TGTGCCAGCAGCTTGGGCGGGACTACAGTCGAGCAGTACTTC
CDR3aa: CASSLGGTTVEQYF

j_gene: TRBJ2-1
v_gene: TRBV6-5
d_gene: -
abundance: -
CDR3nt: TGTGCCAGCAGTTACTCGGGACCGAGGGACAATGAGCAGTTCTTC
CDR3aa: CASSYSGPRDNEQFF

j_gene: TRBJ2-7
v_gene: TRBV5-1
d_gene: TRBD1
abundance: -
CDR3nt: TGCGCCAGCAGCTTGGCCGAAATCCCGGGACAGGGCCACTACGAGCAGTACTTC
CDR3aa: CASSLAEIPGQGHYEQYF

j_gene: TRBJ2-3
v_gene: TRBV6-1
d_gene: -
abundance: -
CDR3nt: TGTGCCAGCAGTGAAGTGCGGCGAGGAGGAGGATTTACGCAGTATTTT
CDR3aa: CASSEVRRGGGFTQYF

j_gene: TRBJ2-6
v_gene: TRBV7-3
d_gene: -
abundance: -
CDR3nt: TGTGCCAGCAGCTCCGTTTCGAGCTCTGGGGCCAACGTCCTGACTTTC
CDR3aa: CASSSVSSSGANVLTF

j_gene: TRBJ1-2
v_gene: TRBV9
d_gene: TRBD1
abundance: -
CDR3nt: TGTGCCAGCAGCGAACTCCGGGACAGGGGCGCTCCTAACTATGGCTACACCTTC
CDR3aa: CASSELRDRGAPNYGYTF

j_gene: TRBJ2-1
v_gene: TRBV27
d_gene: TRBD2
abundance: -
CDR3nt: TGTGCCAGCAGTTTAATAGCGGGAGCCGGAAATGAGCAGTTCTTC
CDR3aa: CASSLIAGAGNEQFF

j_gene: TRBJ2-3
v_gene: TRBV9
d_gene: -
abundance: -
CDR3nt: TGTGCCAGCAGCCAGGGTAACTCAGATACGCAGTATTTT
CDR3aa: CASSQGNSDTQYF

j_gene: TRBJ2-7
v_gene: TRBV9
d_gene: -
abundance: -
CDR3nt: TGTGCCAGCAGCGTAGGGTCAGGCCATTCCTACGAGCAGTACTTC
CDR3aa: CASSVGSGHSYEQYF

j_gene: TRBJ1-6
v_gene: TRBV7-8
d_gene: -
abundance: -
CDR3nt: TGTGCCAGCAGCGTATCGATAGGAGATGCGTCCTATAATTCACCCCTCCACTTT
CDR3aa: CASSVSIGDASYNSPLHF

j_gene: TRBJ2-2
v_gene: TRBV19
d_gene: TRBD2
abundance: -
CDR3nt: TGTGCCAGTAGACAGGGACTAGCGGACACCGGGGAGCTGTTTTTT
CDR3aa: CASRQGLADTGELFF

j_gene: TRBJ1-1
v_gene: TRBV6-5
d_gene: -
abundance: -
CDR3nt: TGTGCCAGCAGTTATGGGTTTTGGGACGGTGAAGCTTTCTTT
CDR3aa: CASSYGFWDGEAFF

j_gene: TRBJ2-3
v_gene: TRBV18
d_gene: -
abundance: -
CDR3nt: TGTGCCAGCTCACCAGCGGGGCGACTGAGGAGCACAGATACGCAGTATTTT
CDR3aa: CASSPAGRLRSTDTQYF

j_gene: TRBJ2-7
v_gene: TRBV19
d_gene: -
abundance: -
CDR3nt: TGTGCCAGTAGTATAGCTCTTAGTTATAACTCCTACGAGCAGTACTTC
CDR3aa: CASSIALSYNSYEQYF

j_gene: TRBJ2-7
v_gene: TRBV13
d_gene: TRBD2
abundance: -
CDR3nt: TGTGCCAGCAGCCCCGGGACTAGCAATGCCGAGCAGTACTTC
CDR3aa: CASSPGTSNAEQYF

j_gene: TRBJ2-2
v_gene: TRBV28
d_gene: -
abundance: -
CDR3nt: TGTGCCAGCACCTTAGCCCTGGAGGACGGAACGAACACCGGGGAGCTGTTTTTT
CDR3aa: CASTLALEDGTNTGELFF

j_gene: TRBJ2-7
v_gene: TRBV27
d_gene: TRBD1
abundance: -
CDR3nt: TGTGCCAGCAGTTTAAGGGACAGACCCTACGAGCAGTACTTC
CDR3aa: CASSLRDRPYEQYF

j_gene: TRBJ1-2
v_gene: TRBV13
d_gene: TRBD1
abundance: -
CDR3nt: TGTGCCAGCAGCCATGACGGGACAGCGAGGGGCTACACCTTC
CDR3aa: CASSHDGTARGYTF

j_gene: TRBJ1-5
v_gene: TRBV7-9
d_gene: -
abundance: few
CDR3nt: TGTGCCAGCAGTCCGGGGGTGGGGGTCAATCAGCCCCAGCATTTT
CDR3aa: CASSPGVGVNQPQHF

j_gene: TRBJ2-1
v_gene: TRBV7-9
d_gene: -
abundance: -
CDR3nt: TGTGCCAGCAGCCCCCTTGCGGGAATACCATACAATGAGCAGTTCTTC
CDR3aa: CASSPLAGIPYNEQFF

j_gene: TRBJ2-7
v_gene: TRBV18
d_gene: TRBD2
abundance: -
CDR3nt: TGTGCCAGCTCACCCCTTCCGCGGGAGGACTACGAGCAGTACTTC
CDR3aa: CASSPLPREDYEQYF

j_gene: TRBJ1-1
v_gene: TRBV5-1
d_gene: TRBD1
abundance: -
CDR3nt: TGCGCCAGCAGCTTGGTGGCAGGGGGCACTGAAGCTTTCTTT
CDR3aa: CASSLVAGGTEAFF